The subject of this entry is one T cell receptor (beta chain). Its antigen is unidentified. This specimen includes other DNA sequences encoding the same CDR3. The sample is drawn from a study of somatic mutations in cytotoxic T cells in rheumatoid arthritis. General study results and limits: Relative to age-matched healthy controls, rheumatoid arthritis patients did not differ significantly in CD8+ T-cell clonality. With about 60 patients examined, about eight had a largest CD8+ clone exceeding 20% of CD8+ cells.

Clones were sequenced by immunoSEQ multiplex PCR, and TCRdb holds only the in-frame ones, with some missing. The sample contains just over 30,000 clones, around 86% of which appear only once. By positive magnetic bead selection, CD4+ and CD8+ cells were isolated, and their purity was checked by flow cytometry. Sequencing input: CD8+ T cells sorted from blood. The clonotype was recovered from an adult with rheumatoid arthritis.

CDR3 protein: CASLTTSRGQTYEQYF. The CDR3 nucleotides are TGTGCCTCGCTTACAACCTCTAGGGGACAGACCTACGAGCAGTACTTC. The gene calls are TRBV2 and TRBJ2-7, with 7 bases identical to TRBD1. This CDR3 region has 16 residues. CDR1 and CDR2 (germline): SNHLY, FYNNEI. The ends lost 11 bases at V and 2 bases at J; junction bases unmatched: 18.